These 30 T cell receptor beta chains came from one sample sequenced in a study of T cell repertoires in cytomegalovirus infection. These receptors have no known antigen. TCRdb analysed the reads with MiXCR anew, one entry per CDR3 protein. The sample shows around 25,000 distinct CDR3 sequences, approximately 22% of them seen only once. The sequenced sample was CD8+ T cells from cultured PBMCs, obtained from culture after CMV antigen stimulation. All receptors derive from a human donor in good health (CMV status not recorded). Some clones in this sample may be carry-over from other donors' samples.

This clonotype was seen a few times. CDR3 DNA: TGCGCCAGCAGCTTTAGCGGGAGCTTCGATACGCAGTATTTT. Its translation: CASSFSGSFDTQYF. V usage is TRBV5-1 and J usage is TRBJ2-3, with 9 bases identical to TRBD2. Unmatched junction bases numbered 4, after V lost 2 bases and J lost 6 bases. This CDR3 has 14 amino acids. Germline V CDR1 and CDR2: SGHRS, YFSETQ.

The chain joins TRBV12-5 to TRBJ2-7; possibly TRBD1 for D (5 bases). The CDR3 runs to 13 residues. CDR1 LGHNT and CDR2 FRNRAP come from the germline V gene. V dropped 3 bases and J dropped 0 bases, with 6 bases sitting between them. CDR3 sequence reads: CASGLDSSYEQYF. The CDR3 nucleotides read TGTGCTAGTGGTTTAGACAGCTCCTACGAGCAGTACTTC.

This sequence joins TRBV20-1 and TRBJ1-5, with a tentative D call TRBD1 (5 bases). The V gene lost 0 bases and the J gene lost 9 bases, with 12 bases spanning the gap. Germline V gene sequence: CDR1 DFQATT, CDR2 SNEGSKA (reference sequence). This CDR3 contains 13 residues. The CDR3: CSARDSRGAPQHF. In DNA, the CDR3 is TGCAGTGCTAGAGATAGTCGGGGCGCGCCCCAGCATTTT.

The chain uses TRBV6-2 or TRBV6-3 and TRBJ1-3; D not resolved. The V and J ends lost 2 bases and 2 bases respectively, with 10 bases between them. CDR1 MNHEY and CDR2 SVGEGT come from the germline V gene. This CDR3 spans 15 amino acids. CDR3 in DNA: TGTGCCAGCAGTTACGCGAGAGGGACTGGAAACACCATATATTTT. The encoded protein is CASSYARGTGNTIYF.

In this sample, this clonotype turned up many times. This chain links TRBV6-1 with TRBJ1-3; D gene uncertain. The germline gives CDR1 MNHNS, CDR2 SASEGT. Deletions cut 5 bases from V and 2 bases from J, with 13 bases between. CDR3 length: 15 amino acids. CDR3 in DNA: TGTGCCAGCAGTCCCGATATAACTACTGGAAACACCATATATTTT. Residues: CASSPDITTGNTIYF.

The chain employs TRBV6-1 and TRBJ2-1; 14 nucleotides agree with TRBD2. Germline V lookup: CDR1 MNHNS, CDR2 SASEGT. The CDR3 covers 18 residues. Trimming cost V 7 bases and J 0 bases; bases outside gene matches: 8. The DNA for the CDR3 is TGTGCCAGCACCCGGACTAGCGGGGGGACGAGCTCCTACAATGAGCAGTTCTTC. Translation gives CASTRTSGGTSSYNEQFF.

The rearrangement uses TRBV19 and TRBJ1-1; D is unresolved. Trimming removed 5 bases at V and 7 bases at J, with 14 bases between. Germline V gene data show CDR1 as LNHDA and CDR2 as SQIVND (reference sequence). The CDR3 loop spans 13 amino acids. CDR3 bases: TGTGCCAGTAGTTTTCGCGGGGAGGGTGAAGCTTTCTTT. Translated, it gives CASSFRGEGEAFF.

This clonotype showed up just a few times. V usage is TRBV29-1 and J usage is TRBJ1-2; D is uncertain. Germline lookup yields CDR1 SQVTM and CDR2 ANQGSEA. The CDR3 extends over 13 amino acids. V shed 1 base and J shed 2 bases, with 8 bases lying between them. Written as DNA, the CDR3 is TGCAGCGTTGAAGGTGGTAGGAACTATGGCTACACCTTC. Protein: CSVEGGRNYGYTF.

At least ten counts were recorded for this clonotype. J is TRBJ1-1 and V is TRBV7-2; D uncertain. Per germline, CDR1 SGHTA and CDR2 FQGNSA. Deletions cut 1 base from V and 4 bases from J, with 13 bases between. CDR3 length equals 15 residues. The CDR3 bases are TGTGCCAGCAGCTTAGGGGTGATGGTGACCACTGAAGCTTTCTTT. This sequence encodes CASSLGVMVTTEAFF.

In regard to this clonotype: Possible read error: a much larger clone is one base away. The chain combines TRBV27 with TRBJ1-6; D is uncertain. Trimming took 3 bases from V and 6 from J, leaving 12 bases between them. The CDR3 runs to 15 residues. Germline V gives CDR1 MNHEY, CDR2 SMNVEV (reference sequence). The CDR3 nucleotides are TGTGCCAGCAGTTTTTTGTTTACTGGTAATTCACCCCTCCACTTT. It yields the protein CASSFLFTGNSPLHF.

This clonotype was picked up many times. J is TRBJ2-2 and V is TRBV6-1; no reliable D call. CDR3 length equals 13 residues. The V gene's germline CDR1 is MNHNS and CDR2 SASEGT. The V gene lost 4 bases and the J gene lost 10 bases, with 13 bases spanning the gap. Written as DNA, the CDR3 is TGTGCCAGCAGTGCGCGGACCTTCGAGGAGCTGTTTTTT. This translates into CASSARTFEELFF.

The chain is built from TRBV14 and TRBJ1-1; D call uncertain. Germline V gene data show CDR1 as SGHDN and CDR2 as FVKESK. Trimming shortened V by 3 bases and J by 1 base, and 12 bases separated the two germline ends. This CDR3 spans 15 amino acids. The CDR3 spells CASSQVQGWNTEAFF. CDR3 sequence (DNA): TGTGCCAGCAGCCAGGTTCAAGGGTGGAACACTGAAGCTTTCTTT.

The V and J genes are TRBV5-1 and TRBJ1-1, with D hard to call. The CDR3 extends over 13 amino acids. Deletions cut 5 bases from V and 0 bases from J, with 8 bases between. Germline loops: CDR1 SGHRS, CDR2 YFSETQ. In nucleotides, the CDR3 is TGCGCCAGCAGGGCGGTGATGAACACTGAAGCTTTCTTT. Translating gives CASRAVMNTEAFF.

This rearrangement joins TRBV6-1 to TRBJ2-1, with D perhaps assigned TRBD1 or TRBD2 (6 bases each). V dropped 2 bases and J dropped 5 bases, with 22 bases sitting between them. Per germline, CDR1 MNHNS and CDR2 SASEGT. There are 18 residues in the CDR3. The CDR3 sequence: CASSESRSGGLENNEQFF. Written as DNA, the CDR3 is TGTGCCAGCAGTGAATCAAGGAGTGGGGGGCTAGAGAACAATGAGCAGTTCTTC.

Worth noting for this clonotype: This could be a read error, since a much larger clone is one nucleotide away. This chain joins TRBV7-2 and TRBJ2-3; the D is unclear. V was pared by 1 base and J by 1 base, with 6 bases between. Germline V lookup: CDR1 SGHTA, CDR2 FQGNSA. The CDR3 extends over 14 amino acids. For the CDR3, the DNA is TGTGCCAGCAGCTTAGAGGACGGCACAGATACGCAGTATTTT. It codes for CASSLEDGTDTQYF.

The genes are TRBV7-9 and TRBJ2-1; 9 bases map to TRBD1. There are 17 residues in the CDR3. Germline CDR1 SEHNR, CDR2 FQNEAQ (reference sequence). V shed 5 bases, J shed 8 bases, and the junction held 16 bases outside the gene matches. The CDR3 protein is CASSGPGQGLPKDEQFF. Here the CDR3 DNA reads TGTGCCAGCAGCGGGCCGGGACAGGGTTTACCGAAGGATGAGCAGTTCTTC.

On this clonotype: This may stem from a read error, because a much larger clone lies one nucleotide away. The rearrangement uses TRBV7-8 and TRBJ2-7; D possibly corresponds to TRBD2 (5 bases). The CDR3 spans 14 residues. Per the germline V gene, CDR1 is SGHVS and CDR2 is FQNEAQ. CDR3 sequence reads: CSSSLAYTLGEQYF. CDR3 in DNA: TGTTCCAGCAGCTTAGCGTACACACTTGGCGAGCAGTACTTC.

This clonotype occurred many times. The chain uses TRBV19 and TRBJ1-1; D remains ambiguous. CDR3 length equals 13 residues. The germline V gene has CDR1 LNHDA and CDR2 SQIVND (reference sequence). Deletions cut 5 bases from V and 6 bases from J, with 13 bases between. The CDR3 spells CASSVTILAEAFF. The CDR3 DNA reads TGTGCCAGTAGTGTAACGATTTTGGCTGAAGCTTTCTTT.

This clonotype appeared a few times. J is TRBJ1-3 and V is TRBV27, with D tentatively TRBD1 (5 bases). Looked up from germline, CDR1 is MNHEY and CDR2 is SMNVEV (reference sequence). CDR3 length equals 15 residues. Trimming took off 4 bases at V and 7 bases at J, with 17 bases between the two ends. The CDR3 protein is CASSSNPVGGNTIYF. CDR3 nucleotide sequence: TGTGCCAGCAGTTCAAATCCAGTTGGGGGGAACACCATATATTTT.

This clonotype was counted a few times. The chain has TRBV7-9 and TRBJ1-1, with D perhaps TRBD1 (6 bases). Germline V gene sequence: CDR1 SEHNR, CDR2 FQNEAQ (reference sequence). The CDR3 loop spans 15 amino acids. V lost 0 bases to trimming and J lost 4 bases, with 12 bases between them. Here the CDR3 reads CASSLAEGEGTEAFF. The CDR3 nucleotides read TGTGCCAGCAGCTTAGCGGAGGGGGAGGGCACTGAAGCTTTCTTT.

The chain uses TRBV7-3 and TRBJ2-5, with D maybe TRBD2 (5 bases). Trimming removed 5 bases at V and 5 bases at J, with 15 bases between. This CDR3 contains 14 residues. Germline values: CDR1 SGHTA, CDR2 FQGTGA. DNA of the CDR3: TGTGCCAGCAGCCCCGGACCCTCGGGGGAGACCCAGTACTTC. This encodes CASSPGPSGETQYF.

The V and J genes are TRBV5-6 and TRBJ2-6; possibly TRBD1 for D (5 bases). The CDR3 has 19 residues. CDR1 is SGHDT and CDR2 is YYEEEE in the germline V gene. Trimming shortened V by 1 base and J by 0 bases, and 17 bases separated the two germline ends. CDR3 bases: TGTGCCAGCAGCTTGATAGTTTTAACAGGATTCTCTGGGGCCAACGTCCTGACTTTC. This sequence encodes CASSLIVLTGFSGANVLTF.

This clonotype was detected only a few times. The chain links TRBV4-1 to TRBJ2-7, with 7 bases that match TRBD1. The V gene end was trimmed by 1 base and the J gene end by 7 bases; junction bases not matched to a gene: 4. Germline values: CDR1 MGHRA, CDR2 YSYEKL. CDR3 length: 13 amino acids. The CDR3 reads CASSQAQGIEQYF. As DNA, the CDR3 is TGCGCCAGCAGCCAAGCACAGGGGATTGAGCAGTACTTC.

The chain couples TRBV7-3 to TRBJ2-3; D is perhaps TRBD2 (6 bases). The CDR3 extends over 18 amino acids. Per the germline V gene, CDR1 is SGHTA and CDR2 is FQGTGA. V dropped 1 base and J dropped 0 bases, with 17 bases sitting between them. The CDR3 protein is CASSLRPLGGSSTDTQYF. DNA of the CDR3: TGTGCCAGCAGCTTAAGGCCGCTTGGGGGGTCTAGCACAGATACGCAGTATTTT.

This clonotype was seen a handful of times. This chain connects TRBV20-1 to TRBJ1-2; D perhaps matches TRBD1 (5 bases). V shed 7 bases and J shed 2 bases, with 26 bases lying between them. From germline, CDR1 is DFQATT and CDR2 SNEGSKA (reference sequence). The CDR3 totals 17 residues. The CDR3 region has the DNA TGCAGTGGTCGCGAGGGGCAGGATCAAAACTGGAACTATGGCTACACCTTC. Its translation: CSGREGQDQNWNYGYTF.

The chain combines TRBV9 with TRBJ1-2, with no clear D. Germline V gives CDR1 SGDLS, CDR2 YYNGEE. V lost 6 bases and J lost 5, with 14 bases in between. The CDR3 consists of 13 residues. In nucleotides, the CDR3 is TGTGCCAGCACTCTCGGGGTGCGATATGGCTACACCTTC. Amino acid sequence: CASTLGVRYGYTF.

A few counts support this clonotype. The chain recombines TRBV6-2 or TRBV6-3 with TRBJ1-5; 7 bases agree with TRBD1. Germline CDR1 and CDR2: MNHEY and SVGEGT. The V segment lost 11 bases and the J segment 1 base; nucleotides outside the gene matches: 8. This CDR3 has 14 amino acids. CDR3 in DNA: TGTGCCTCCGGACAGGTCCCGAGCAATCAGCCCCAGCATTTT. Translated: CASGQVPSNQPQHF.

This clonotype was seen a handful of times. J is TRBJ2-5 and V is TRBV4-1; 9 bases line up with TRBD2. CDR1 and CDR2 from the germline V gene are MGHRA and YSYEKL. The CDR3 sequence is 17 residues long. V trimming: 1 base; J trimming: 1 base; junction bases outside the gene matches: 7. The CDR3: CASSQGVSGGSQETQYF. The CDR3 DNA follows: TGCGCCAGCAGCCAAGGAGTAAGCGGGGGGTCCCAAGAGACCCAGTACTTC.

This rearrangement joins TRBV11-2 to TRBJ2-2; the D is unclear. Trimming took 1 base from V and 1 from J, leaving 10 bases between them. CDR3 length: 16 amino acids. CDR1 and CDR2 from the germline V gene are SGHAT and FQNNGV. CDR3 DNA: TGTGCCAGCAGCTTAGTTCCAGAGATGAACACCGGGGAGCTGTTTTTT. As protein: CASSLVPEMNTGELFF.

This clonotype was found a few times. The chain combines TRBV7-9 with TRBJ2-1; D call uncertain. The CDR3 spans 14 residues. Germline V gene lookup returns CDR1 SEHNR and CDR2 FQNEAQ (reference sequence). V lost 1 base and J 2 bases, leaving 6 bases between the germline ends. The CDR3 DNA sequence: TGTGCCAGCAGCTTAGAGGGTGCCTACAATGAGCAGTTCTTC. Translating gives CASSLEGAYNEQFF. Drawing the rest from reference TRBV7-9 and TRBJ2-1, the complete variable domain is DTGVSQNPRHKITKRGQNVTFRCDPISEHNRLYWYRQTLGQGPEFLTYFQNEAQLEKSRLLSDRFSAERPKGSFSTLEIQRTEQGDSAMYLCASSLEGAYNEQFFGPGTRLTVL.